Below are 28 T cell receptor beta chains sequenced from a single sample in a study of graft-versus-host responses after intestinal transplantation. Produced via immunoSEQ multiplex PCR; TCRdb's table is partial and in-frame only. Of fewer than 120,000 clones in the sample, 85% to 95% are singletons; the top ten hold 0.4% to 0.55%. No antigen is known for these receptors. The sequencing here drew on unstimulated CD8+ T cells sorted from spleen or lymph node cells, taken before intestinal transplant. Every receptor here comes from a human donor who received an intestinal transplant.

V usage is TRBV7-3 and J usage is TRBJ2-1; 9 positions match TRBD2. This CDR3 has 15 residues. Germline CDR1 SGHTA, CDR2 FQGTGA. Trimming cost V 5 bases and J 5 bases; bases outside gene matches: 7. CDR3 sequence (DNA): TGTGCCAGCAGCCCAGGGACTAGCAGCCACAATGAGCAGTTCTTC. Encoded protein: CASSPGTSSHNEQFF.

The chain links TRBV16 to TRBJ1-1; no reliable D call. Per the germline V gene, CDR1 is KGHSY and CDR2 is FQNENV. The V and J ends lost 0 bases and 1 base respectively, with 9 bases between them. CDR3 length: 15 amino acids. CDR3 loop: CASSQSTLANTEAFF. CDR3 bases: TGTGCCAGCAGCCAATCGACGCTAGCGAACACTGAAGCTTTCTTT.

The CDR3 reads CASSSLGGAGYTF. CDR3 bases: TGTGCCAGCAGTTCCCTGGGGGGCGCGGGCTACACCTTC. The chain joins TRBV6-5 to TRBJ1-2; possible D gene TRBD1, 6 bases. This CDR3 has 13 amino acids. Germline CDR1 is MNHEY and CDR2 is SVGAGI. V lost 4 bases to trimming and J lost 8 bases, with 14 bases between them.

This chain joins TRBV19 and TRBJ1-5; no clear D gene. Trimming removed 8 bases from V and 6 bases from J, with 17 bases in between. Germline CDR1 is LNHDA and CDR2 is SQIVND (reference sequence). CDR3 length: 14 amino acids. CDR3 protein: CASFGSDVSQPQHF. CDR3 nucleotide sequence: TGTGCCAGTTTTGGTAGCGACGTTAGTCAGCCCCAGCATTTT.

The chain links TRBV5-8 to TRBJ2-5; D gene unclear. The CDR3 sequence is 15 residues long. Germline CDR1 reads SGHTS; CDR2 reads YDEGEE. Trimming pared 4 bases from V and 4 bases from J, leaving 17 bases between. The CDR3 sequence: CASSKNFGRLETQYF. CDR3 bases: TGTGCCAGCAGCAAAAACTTTGGGCGGTTAGAGACCCAGTACTTC.

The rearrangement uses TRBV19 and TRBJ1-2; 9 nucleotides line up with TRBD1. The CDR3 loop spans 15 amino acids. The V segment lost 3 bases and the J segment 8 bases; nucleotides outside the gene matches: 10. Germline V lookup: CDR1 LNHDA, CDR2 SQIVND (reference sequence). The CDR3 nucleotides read TGTGCCAGTAGTATGAACCATTGGACAGGGGACGGCTACACCTTC. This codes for CASSMNHWTGDGYTF.

The CDR3 sequence: CASSEAGVVEAFF. CDR3 DNA sequence: TGTGCCAGCAGTGAAGCAGGGGTCGTTGAAGCTTTCTTT. J is TRBJ1-1 and V is TRBV2; D perhaps matches TRBD1 (5 bases). CDR1 and CDR2 (germline): SNHLY, FYNNEI. Trimming stripped 0 bases from V and 7 bases from J, with 9 bases between. The CDR3 spans 13 residues.

The CDR3 loop is CASTTGGKDYGYTF. The CDR3 coding sequence is TGTGCCAGCACGACAGGGGGCAAAGACTATGGCTACACCTTC. The gene calls are TRBV6-9 and TRBJ1-2; TRBD1 matches at 10 bases. Germline V gene sequence: CDR1 MNHGY, CDR2 SVAAGI. The ends lost 7 bases at V and 3 bases at J; junction bases unmatched: 5. The CDR3 has 14 residues.

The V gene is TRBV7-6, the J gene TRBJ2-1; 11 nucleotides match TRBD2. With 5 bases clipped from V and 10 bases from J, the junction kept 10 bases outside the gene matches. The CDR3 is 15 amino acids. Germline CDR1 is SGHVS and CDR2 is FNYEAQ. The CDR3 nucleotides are TGTGCCAGCAGCCCCCGGGCGGGGACTAGCGGAGAGCAGTTCTTC. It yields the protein CASSPRAGTSGEQFF.

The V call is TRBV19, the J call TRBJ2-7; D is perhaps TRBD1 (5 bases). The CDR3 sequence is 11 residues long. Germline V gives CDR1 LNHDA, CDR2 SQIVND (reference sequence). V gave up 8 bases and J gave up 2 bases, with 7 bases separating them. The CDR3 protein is CASQGPYEQYF. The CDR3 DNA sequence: TGTGCCAGTCAGGGCCCCTACGAGCAGTACTTC.

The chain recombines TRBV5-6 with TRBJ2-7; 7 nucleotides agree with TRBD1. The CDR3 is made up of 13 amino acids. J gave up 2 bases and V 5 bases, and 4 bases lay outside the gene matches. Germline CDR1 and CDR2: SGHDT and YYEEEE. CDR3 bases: TGTGCCAGCAGGGGGACAGACCCCTACGAGCAGTACTTC. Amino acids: CASRGTDPYEQYF.

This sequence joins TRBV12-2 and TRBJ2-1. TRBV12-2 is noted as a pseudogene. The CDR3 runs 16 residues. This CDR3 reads CASRLANVSSYNEQFF. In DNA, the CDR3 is TGTGCAAGTCGCTTAGCCAACGTAAGCTCCTACAATGAGCAGTTCTTC.

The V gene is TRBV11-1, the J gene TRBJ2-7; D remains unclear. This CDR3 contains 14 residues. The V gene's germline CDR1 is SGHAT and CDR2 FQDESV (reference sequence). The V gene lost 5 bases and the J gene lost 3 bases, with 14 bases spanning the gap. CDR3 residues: CASSPDQIRYEQYF. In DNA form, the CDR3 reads TGTGCCAGCAGCCCGGACCAGATCCGCTACGAGCAGTACTTC.

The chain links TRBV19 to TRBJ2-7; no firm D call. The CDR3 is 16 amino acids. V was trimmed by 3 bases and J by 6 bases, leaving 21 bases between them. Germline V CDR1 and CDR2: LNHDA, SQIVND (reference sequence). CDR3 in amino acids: CASSMAWAAPSGEQYF. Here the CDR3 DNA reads TGTGCCAGTAGTATGGCATGGGCAGCGCCCTCGGGCGAGCAGTACTTC.

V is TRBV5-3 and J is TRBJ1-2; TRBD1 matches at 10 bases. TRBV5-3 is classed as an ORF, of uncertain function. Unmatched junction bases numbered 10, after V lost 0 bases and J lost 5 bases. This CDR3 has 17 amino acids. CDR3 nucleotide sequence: TGTGCCAGAAGCTTGGCACCCCTTGGACAGGGGGATTATGGCTACACCTTC. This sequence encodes CARSLAPLGQGDYGYTF.

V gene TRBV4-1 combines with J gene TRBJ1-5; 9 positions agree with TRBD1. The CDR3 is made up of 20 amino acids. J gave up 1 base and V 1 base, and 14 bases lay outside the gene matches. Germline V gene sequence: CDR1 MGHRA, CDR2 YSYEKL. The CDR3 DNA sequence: TGCGCCAGCAGCCAAGGTGATGGACAGGGGTGGGGTGGGAGCAATCAGCCCCAGCATTTT. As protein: CASSQGDGQGWGGSNQPQHF.

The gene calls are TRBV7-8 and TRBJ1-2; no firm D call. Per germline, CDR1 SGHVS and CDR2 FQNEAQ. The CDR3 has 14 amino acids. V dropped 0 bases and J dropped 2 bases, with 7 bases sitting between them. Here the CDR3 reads CASSLAARNYGYTF. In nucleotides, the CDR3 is TGTGCCAGCAGCTTAGCCGCCAGGAACTATGGCTACACCTTC.

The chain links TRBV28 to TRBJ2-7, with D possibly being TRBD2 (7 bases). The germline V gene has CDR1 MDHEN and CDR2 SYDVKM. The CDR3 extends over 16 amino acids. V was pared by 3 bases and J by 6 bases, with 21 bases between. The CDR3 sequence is CASSFRGGTLASEQYF. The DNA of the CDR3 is TGTGCCAGCAGTTTCAGGGGAGGGACCCTCGCGAGCGAGCAGTACTTC.

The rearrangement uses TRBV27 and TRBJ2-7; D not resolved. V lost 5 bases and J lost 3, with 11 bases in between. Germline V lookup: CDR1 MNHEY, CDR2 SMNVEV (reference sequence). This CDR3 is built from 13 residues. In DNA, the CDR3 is TGTGCCAGCAGTCTGGCGCACGACTACGAGCAGTACTTC. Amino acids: CASSLAHDYEQYF.

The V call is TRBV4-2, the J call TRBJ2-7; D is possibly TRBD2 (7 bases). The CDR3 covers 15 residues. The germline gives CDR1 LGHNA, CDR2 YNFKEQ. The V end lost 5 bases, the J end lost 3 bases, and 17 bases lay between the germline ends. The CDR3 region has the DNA TGTGCCAGCAGCAATGGGGGAGGGGGGCACTACGAGCAGTACTTC. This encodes CASSNGGGGHYEQYF.

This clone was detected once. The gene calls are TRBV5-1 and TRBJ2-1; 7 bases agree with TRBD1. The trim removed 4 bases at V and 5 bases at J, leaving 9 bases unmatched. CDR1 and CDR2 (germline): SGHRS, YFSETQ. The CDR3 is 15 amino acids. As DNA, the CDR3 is TGCGCCAGCAGCCCCCGACAGGGACGGGACAATGAGCAGTTCTTC. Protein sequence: CASSPRQGRDNEQFF.

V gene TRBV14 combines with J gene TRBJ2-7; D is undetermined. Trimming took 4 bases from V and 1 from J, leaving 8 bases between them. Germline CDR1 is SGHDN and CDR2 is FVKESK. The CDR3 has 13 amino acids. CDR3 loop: CASSLARSYEQYF. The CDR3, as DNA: TGTGCCAGCAGCCTTGCGAGATCCTACGAGCAGTACTTC.

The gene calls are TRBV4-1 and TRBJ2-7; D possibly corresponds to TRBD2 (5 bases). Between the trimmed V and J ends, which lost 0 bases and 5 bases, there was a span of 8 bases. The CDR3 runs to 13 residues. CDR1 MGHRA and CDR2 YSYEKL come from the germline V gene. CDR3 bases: TGCGCCAGCAGCCAAGACAGCGGAAACGAGCAGTACTTC. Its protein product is CASSQDSGNEQYF.

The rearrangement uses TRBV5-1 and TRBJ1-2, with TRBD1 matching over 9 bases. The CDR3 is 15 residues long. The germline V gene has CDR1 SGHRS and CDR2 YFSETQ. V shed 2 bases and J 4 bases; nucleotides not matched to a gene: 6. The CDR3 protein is CASSLVWDRAYGYTF. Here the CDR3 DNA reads TGCGCCAGCAGCTTAGTTTGGGACAGGGCCTATGGCTACACCTTC.

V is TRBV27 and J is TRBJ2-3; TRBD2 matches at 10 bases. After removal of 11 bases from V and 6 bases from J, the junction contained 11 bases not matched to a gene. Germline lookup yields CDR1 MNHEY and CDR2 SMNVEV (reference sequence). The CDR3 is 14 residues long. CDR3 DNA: TGTGCCTCCAAGACTAGCGGGTTTACGGATACGCAGTATTTT. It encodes CASKTSGFTDTQYF.

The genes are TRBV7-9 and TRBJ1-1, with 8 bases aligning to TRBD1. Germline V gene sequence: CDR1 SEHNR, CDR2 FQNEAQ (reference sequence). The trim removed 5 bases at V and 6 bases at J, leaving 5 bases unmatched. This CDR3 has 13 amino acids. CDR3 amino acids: CASSVGTGAEAFF. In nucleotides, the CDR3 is TGTGCCAGCAGCGTCGGGACAGGAGCTGAAGCTTTCTTT.

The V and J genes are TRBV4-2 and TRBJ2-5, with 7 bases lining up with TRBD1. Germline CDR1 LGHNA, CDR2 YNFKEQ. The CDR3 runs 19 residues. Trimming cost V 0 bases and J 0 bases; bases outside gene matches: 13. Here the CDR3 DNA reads TGTGCCAGCAGCCAAGATGGAGGTGGGACAGAGCTGTACCAAGAGACCCAGTACTTC. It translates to CASSQDGGGTELYQETQYF.

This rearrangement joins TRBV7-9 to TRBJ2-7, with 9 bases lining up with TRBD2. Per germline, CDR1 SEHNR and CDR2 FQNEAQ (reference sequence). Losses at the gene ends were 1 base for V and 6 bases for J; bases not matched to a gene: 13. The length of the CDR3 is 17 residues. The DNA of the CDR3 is TGTGCCAGCAGCTTAGGAGGGGAGCGGGAGGATCTTGTCGAGCAGTACTTC. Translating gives CASSLGGEREDLVEQYF.